One sample yielded the 15 T cell receptor beta chains listed below, sequenced in a study of identical twins. One entry per CDR3 protein results from TCRdb running MiXCR on the 5' RACE reads. Among 1.5 million to 2 million distinct CDR3 sequences listed, under 35% were seen once. Sequencing was done on a sample of cord blood. The receptors here all came from a newborn girl in good health.

This clonotype was counted only a few times. The chain joins TRBV4-1 to TRBJ2-7; D possibly corresponds to TRBD2 (5 bases). Germline CDR1 MGHRA, CDR2 YSYEKL. The CDR3 consists of 13 residues. Trimming stripped 1 base from V and 5 bases from J, with 9 bases between. CDR3 residues: CASSQAPGNEQYF. The DNA for the CDR3 is TGCGCCAGCAGCCAAGCCCCCGGGAACGAGCAGTACTTC.

Of note for this clonotype: At one end, the junction sequence differs from germline, possibly due to a read error. V and J are TRBV7-2 and TRBJ1-2; the D is unclear. CDR3 size: 14 residues. Per germline, CDR1 SGHTA and CDR2 FQGNSA. The CDR3 here is CASGLRRANYGYTF. CDR3 nucleotide sequence: TGTGCCAGCGGCTTACGTCGGGCTAACTATGGCTACACCTTC.

The rearrangement uses TRBV6-6 and TRBJ2-3, with a possible D match to TRBD1 (5 bases). The germline V gene has CDR1 MNHNY and CDR2 SVGAGI (reference sequence). Between the trimmed V and J ends, which lost 4 bases and 2 bases, there was a span of 7 bases. There are 13 residues in the CDR3. The CDR3 bases are TGTGCCAGCAGTTGGACAATCACAGATACGCAGTATTTT. Protein sequence: CASSWTITDTQYF.

This clonotype was seen a handful of times. The V and J genes are TRBV7-9 and TRBJ1-4, with a possible D match to TRBD1 (6 bases). Germline values: CDR1 SEHNR, CDR2 FQNEAQ (reference sequence). The CDR3 covers 17 residues. Trimming took 4 bases from V and 7 from J, leaving 22 bases between them. CDR3 DNA: TGTGCCAGCAGCTCCCTGCCGATGAAGACAGGATTTGAAAAACTGTTTTTT. This encodes CASSSLPMKTGFEKLFF.

This clonotype was picked up a small number of times. This chain joins TRBV6-1 and TRBJ2-4; D might be TRBD1 or TRBD2, each matching 5 bases. The CDR3 covers 13 residues. The V gene lost 6 bases and the J gene lost 7 bases, with 13 bases spanning the gap. Germline V lookup: CDR1 MNHNS, CDR2 SASEGT. The CDR3 spells CASRGRAPNIQYF. The CDR3 DNA sequence: TGTGCCAGCAGGGGACGGGCCCCTAACATTCAGTACTTC.

There are many counts of this clonotype. V usage is TRBV18 and J usage is TRBJ1-1, with D maybe TRBD1 (5 bases). CDR3 length: 13 residues. V dropped 6 bases and J dropped 1 base, with 9 bases sitting between them. CDR1 and CDR2 from the germline V gene are KGHSH and LQKENI. DNA of the CDR3: TGTGCCAGCTCGCCGGGACCGAACACTGAAGCTTTCTTT. This encodes CASSPGPNTEAFF.

The chain has TRBV29-1 and TRBJ2-7; D gene unclear. The CDR3 consists of 12 residues. Per the germline V gene, CDR1 is SQVTM and CDR2 is ANQGSEA. The germline V and J ends were trimmed by 3 bases and 9 bases, with 15 bases remaining between them. In DNA, the CDR3 is TGCAGCGTTGATCGAAGGCCCGCCCGGCAGTACTTC. Translating gives CSVDRRPARQYF.

The chain carries TRBV27 and TRBJ2-3, with 14 nucleotides matching TRBD2. Germline-derived CDR1 and CDR2 are MNHEY and SMNVEV (reference sequence). The V gene end was trimmed by 0 bases and the J gene end by 8 bases; junction bases not matched to a gene: 1. The CDR3 has 15 amino acids. CDR3 sequence: CASSLSGLAGVTQYF. CDR3 coding DNA: TGTGCCAGCAGTTTATCGGGACTAGCGGGAGTTACGCAGTATTTT.

The chain links TRBV20-1 to TRBJ2-4; 12 bases are a match to TRBD1. The V gene's germline CDR1 is DFQATT and CDR2 SNEGSKA (reference sequence). There are 13 residues in the CDR3. With V trimmed by 3 bases and J by 8 bases, 2 bases remained unmatched. In DNA form, the CDR3 reads TGCAGTGCTAGGGGACAGGGGGCCTACATTCAGTACTTC. Its protein product is CSARGQGAYIQYF.

The J gene is TRBJ2-7, the V gene TRBV12-3 or TRBV12-4; the D gene is possibly TRBD2 (6 bases). The CDR3 runs 15 residues. The V gene lost 6 bases and the J gene lost 7 bases, with 22 bases spanning the gap. CDR3 DNA: TGTGCCAGCAGGCTACAGACTAGAGCGGGCAATGAGCAGTACTTC. This translates into CASRLQTRAGNEQYF.

There are a few counts of this clonotype. This chain connects TRBV20-1 to TRBJ2-3, with D hard to call. V lost 3 bases and J 4 bases, leaving 14 bases between the germline ends. Germline V gene sequence: CDR1 DFQATT, CDR2 SNEGSKA (reference sequence). This CDR3 contains 14 residues. This CDR3 reads CSARNPNGPDTQYF. The CDR3, as DNA: TGCAGTGCTAGGAACCCTAACGGGCCAGATACGCAGTATTTT.

This clonotype was seen ten or more times. The chain couples TRBV12-3 or TRBV12-4 to TRBJ2-7; D is possibly TRBD2 (5 bases). The CDR3 sequence is 14 residues long. V was pared by 3 bases and J by 2 bases, with 11 bases between. CDR3 in DNA: TGTGCCAGCAGTTTTGGAGGTAGAGCCTACGAGCAGTACTTC. It translates to CASSFGGRAYEQYF.

This clonotype was seen just once. The genes are TRBV13 and TRBJ2-7; 7 bases line up with TRBD2. Germline-derived CDR1 and CDR2 are PRHDT and FYEKMQ (reference sequence). J was trimmed by 7 bases and V by 5 bases; bases with no gene match: 11. The CDR3 runs 14 residues. The CDR3 nucleotides are TGTGCCAGCAGCCTCGGGGCGACTAGCAGTGAGCAGTACTTC. Protein: CASSLGATSSEQYF.

The chain employs TRBV30 and TRBJ1-2; 12 bases fit TRBD1. In germline, CDR1 is GTSNPN, CDR2 SVGIG (reference sequence). With 2 bases clipped from V and 9 bases from J, the junction kept 16 bases outside the gene matches. CDR3 length: 17 amino acids. CDR3 protein: CAWSSFSGTGGAGSYTF. The CDR3 nucleotides read TGTGCCTGGAGTAGTTTCTCCGGGACAGGGGGCGCAGGAAGCTACACCTTC.

This clonotype was seen only a few times. V gene TRBV6-1 combines with J gene TRBJ2-5; weak D call: TRBD1 (6 bases). The J call is uncertain, as TRBJ2-7 better fits the DNA end. Germline CDR1 is MNHNS and CDR2 is SASEGT. The CDR3 spans 12 residues. In DNA form, the CDR3 reads TGTGCCAGCCTGTGGGACACTGACGAGCAGTACTTC. The encoded protein is CASLWDTDEQYF.